This T cell receptor (beta chain) originates from a study of CD8 T cells in ankylosing spondylitis (dated by TCRdb to 2016 to 2017). About the full investigation: T cell receptor beta repertoires were profiled in healthy donors and ankylosing spondylitis patients so that disease-linked TCR variants could be found. In total, the full study cohort was made up of roughly 110 healthy donors and 25 ankylosing spondylitis patients. Peripheral blood was sampled, and synovial fluid was also collected from ankylosing spondylitis patients. Points the paper makes about the study in general: In peripheral blood, the disease-linked clones were found at relatively low frequencies and had a CD8+ phenotype. According to the report, matched synovial fluid samples from ankylosing spondylitis patients were significantly enriched for the disease-linked clones. Some of the motif variants had been reported before in the synovial fluid and blood of reactive arthritis patients, a finding that suggests common disease-initiation mechanisms. Blood from ankylosing spondylitis patients appeared to be characterized by a TCR beta motif made up of seven or eight highly homologous amino acid variants.

Sequencing was performed on an Illumina HiSeq 2500. Quantitative 5'-RACE with molecular barcodes was the method used to prepare the TCR beta libraries. In the paper's pipeline: To identify disease-linked TCR variants, a new computational method was used, one built on a probabilistic model of VDJ rearrangement. In-frame beta chains were kept once TCRdb had trimmed the public reads at Q25 with fastp and called clones with MiXCR. CDR3 protein sequences are deduplicated, and each keeps its most common genes and DNA. TCRdb's processing, not the study's, gives the V and J calls here. The table for this sample lists 200,000 to 250,000 distinct CDR3 sequences; about 7% of them were counted only once. 14% of the sample belongs to the ten largest clones. This clonotype showed up many times. Its target antigen remains unknown. Per-base qualities were not stored, and no clone one base away is much larger. The TCR sequence derives from a male donor with ankylosing spondylitis. Sequencing was performed on blood, either unsorted or a sorted T cell fraction (not recorded which).

The CDR3 has the sequence CASSLVGGGVSQPQHF. The DNA sequence is as follows: TGTGCCAGCAGTCTAGTGGGTGGGGGAGTTAGTCAGCCCCAGCATTTT. The rearranged chain carries TRBV7-8 and TRBJ1-5; matching of 5 bases hints at TRBD1 as the D gene. Taken from cysteine to phenylalanine, the CDR3 has 16 residues. Only the CDR3 part of the read is kept: 48 bases, read in frame from the first base. The germline V gene gives CDR1 as SGHVS and CDR2 as FQNEAQ. The trim is 6 bases for V and 6 bases for J, with a gap of 21 bases between the germline ends.